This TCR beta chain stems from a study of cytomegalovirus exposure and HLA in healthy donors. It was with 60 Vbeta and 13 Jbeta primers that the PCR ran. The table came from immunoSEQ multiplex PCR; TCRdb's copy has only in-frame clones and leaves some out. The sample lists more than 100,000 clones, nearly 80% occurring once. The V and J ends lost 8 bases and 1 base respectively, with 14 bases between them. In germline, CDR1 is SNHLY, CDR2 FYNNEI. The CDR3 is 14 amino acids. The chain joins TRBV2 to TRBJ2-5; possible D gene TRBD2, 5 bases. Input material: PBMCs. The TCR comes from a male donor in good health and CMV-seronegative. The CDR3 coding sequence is TGTGCCAGCGGAGGACCCCAGGTCCAAGAGACCCAGTACTTC. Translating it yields CASGGPQVQETQYF. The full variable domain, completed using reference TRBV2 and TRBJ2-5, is EPEVTQTPSHQVTQMGQEVILRCVPISNHLYFYWYRQILGQKVEFLVSFYNNEISEKSEIFDDQFSVERPDGSNFTLKIRSTKLEDSAMYFCASGGPQVQETQYFGPGTRLLVL.